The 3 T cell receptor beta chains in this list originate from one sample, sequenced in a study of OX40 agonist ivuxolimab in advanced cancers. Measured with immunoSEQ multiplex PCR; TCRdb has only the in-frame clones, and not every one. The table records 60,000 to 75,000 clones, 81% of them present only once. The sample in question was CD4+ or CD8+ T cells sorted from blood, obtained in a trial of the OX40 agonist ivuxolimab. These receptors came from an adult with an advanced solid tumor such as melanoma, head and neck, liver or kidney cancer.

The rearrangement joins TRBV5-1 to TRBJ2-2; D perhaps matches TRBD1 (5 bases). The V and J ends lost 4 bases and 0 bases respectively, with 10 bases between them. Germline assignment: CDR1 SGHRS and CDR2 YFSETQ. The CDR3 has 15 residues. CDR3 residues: CASSPQGANTGELFF. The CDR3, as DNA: TGCGCCAGCAGCCCGCAGGGTGCGAACACCGGGGAGCTGTTTTTT.

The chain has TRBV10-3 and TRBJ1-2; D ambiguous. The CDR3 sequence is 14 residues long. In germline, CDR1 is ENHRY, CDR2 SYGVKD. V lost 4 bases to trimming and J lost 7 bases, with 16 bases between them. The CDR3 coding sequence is TGTGCCATCAGTGTCGACGGGTCCCTTCTTGGCTACACCTTC. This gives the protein CAISVDGSLLGYTF.

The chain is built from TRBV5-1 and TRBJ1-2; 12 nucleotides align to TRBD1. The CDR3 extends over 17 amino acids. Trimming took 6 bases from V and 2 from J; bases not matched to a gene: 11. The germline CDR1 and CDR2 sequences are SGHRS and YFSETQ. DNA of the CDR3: TGCGCCAGCACCGACTCCGGGACAGGGGGCAGGAACTATGGCTACACCTTC. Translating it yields CASTDSGTGGRNYGYTF.